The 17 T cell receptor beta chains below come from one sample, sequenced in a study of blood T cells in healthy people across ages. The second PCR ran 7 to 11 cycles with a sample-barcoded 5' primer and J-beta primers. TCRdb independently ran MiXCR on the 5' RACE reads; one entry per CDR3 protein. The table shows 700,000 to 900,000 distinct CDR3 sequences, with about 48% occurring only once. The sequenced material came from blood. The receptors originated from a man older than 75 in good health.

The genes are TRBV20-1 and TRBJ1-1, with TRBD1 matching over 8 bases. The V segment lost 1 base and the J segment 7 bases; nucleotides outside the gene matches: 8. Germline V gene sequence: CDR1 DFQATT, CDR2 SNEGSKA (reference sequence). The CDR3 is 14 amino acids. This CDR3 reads CSARAADRVGEAFF. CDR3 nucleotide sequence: TGCAGTGCTAGAGCCGCGGACAGGGTTGGTGAAGCTTTCTTT.

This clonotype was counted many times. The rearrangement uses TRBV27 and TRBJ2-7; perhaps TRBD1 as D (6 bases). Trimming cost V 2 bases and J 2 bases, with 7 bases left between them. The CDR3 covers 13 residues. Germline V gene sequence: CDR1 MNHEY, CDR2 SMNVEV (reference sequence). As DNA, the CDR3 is TGTGCCAGCAGTTTACAGGGGACCTACGAGCAGTACTTC. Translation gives CASSLQGTYEQYF.

CDR3 nucleotides: TGTGCCATCAACACGGGACAGGGCTACAATGAGCAGTACTTC. Translating it yields CAINTGQGYNEQYF. This chain connects TRBV10-3 to TRBJ2-7; 9 bases match TRBD1. The V and J ends lost 7 bases and 7 bases, in that order; junction bases with no gene match: 11. Looked up from germline, CDR1 is ENHRY and CDR2 is SYGVKD. The CDR3 has 14 amino acids.

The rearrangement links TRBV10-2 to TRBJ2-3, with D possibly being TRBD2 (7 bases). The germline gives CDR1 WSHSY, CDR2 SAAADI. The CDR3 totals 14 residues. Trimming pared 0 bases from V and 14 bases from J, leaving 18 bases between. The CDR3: CASSESTGGGYAYF. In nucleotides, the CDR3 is TGCGCCAGCAGTGAGTCCACGGGGGGCGGATACGCGTATTTT.

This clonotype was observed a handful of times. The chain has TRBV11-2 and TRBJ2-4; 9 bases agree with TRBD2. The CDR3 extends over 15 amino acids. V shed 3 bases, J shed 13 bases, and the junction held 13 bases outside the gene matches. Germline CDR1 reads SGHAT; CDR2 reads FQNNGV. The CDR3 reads CASSFLAGAGNEQYF. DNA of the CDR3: TGTGCCAGCAGCTTTTTAGCGGGAGCGGGCAATGAGCAGTACTTC.

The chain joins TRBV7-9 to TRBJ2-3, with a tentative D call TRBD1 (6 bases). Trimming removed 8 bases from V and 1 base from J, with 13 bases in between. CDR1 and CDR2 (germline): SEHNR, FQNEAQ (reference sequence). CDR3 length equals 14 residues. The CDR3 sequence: CASGRTDGTDTQYF. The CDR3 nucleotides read TGTGCCAGCGGCCGGACAGATGGCACAGATACGCAGTATTTT.

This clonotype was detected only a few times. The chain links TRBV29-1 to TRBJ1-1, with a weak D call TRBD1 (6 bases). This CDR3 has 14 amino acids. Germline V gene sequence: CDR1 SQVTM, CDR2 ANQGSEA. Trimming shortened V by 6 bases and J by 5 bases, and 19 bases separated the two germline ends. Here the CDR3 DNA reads TGCAGCGTCGGGCTGGGGGCTGCCGGGACTGAAGCTTTCTTT. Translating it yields CSVGLGAAGTEAFF.

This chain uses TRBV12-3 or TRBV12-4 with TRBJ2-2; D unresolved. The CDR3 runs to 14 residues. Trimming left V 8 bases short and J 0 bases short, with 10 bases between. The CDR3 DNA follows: TGTGCCAGCGTGGACGGCTCGAACACCGGGGAGCTGTTTTTT. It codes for CASVDGSNTGELFF.

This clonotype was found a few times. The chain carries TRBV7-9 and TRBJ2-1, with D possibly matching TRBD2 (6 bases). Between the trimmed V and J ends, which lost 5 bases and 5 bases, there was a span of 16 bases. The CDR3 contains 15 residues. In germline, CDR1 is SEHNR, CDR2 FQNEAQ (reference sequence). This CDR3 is CASSPAGRTDNEQFF. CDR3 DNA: TGTGCCAGCAGCCCGGCGGGGAGAACGGACAATGAGCAGTTCTTC.

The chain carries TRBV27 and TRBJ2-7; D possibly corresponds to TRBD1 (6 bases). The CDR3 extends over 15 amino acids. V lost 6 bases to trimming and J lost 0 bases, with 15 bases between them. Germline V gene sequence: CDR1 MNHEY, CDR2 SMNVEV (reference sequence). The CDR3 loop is CASRRAGVSSYEQYF. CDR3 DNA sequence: TGTGCCAGCAGACGAGCAGGGGTCAGCTCCTACGAGCAGTACTTC.

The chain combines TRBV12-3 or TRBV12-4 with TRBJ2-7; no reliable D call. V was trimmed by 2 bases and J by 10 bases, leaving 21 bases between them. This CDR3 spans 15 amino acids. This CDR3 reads CASSLQAQQLGAQYF. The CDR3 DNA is TGTGCCAGCAGTTTACAGGCCCAGCAATTAGGAGCCCAGTACTTC.

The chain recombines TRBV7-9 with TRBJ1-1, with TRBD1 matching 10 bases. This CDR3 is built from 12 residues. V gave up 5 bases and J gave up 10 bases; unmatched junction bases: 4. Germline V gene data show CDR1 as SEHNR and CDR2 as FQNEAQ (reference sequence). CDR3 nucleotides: TGTGCCAGCAGCCGACAGGGGGCTGGAGCTTTCTTT. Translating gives CASSRQGAGAFF.

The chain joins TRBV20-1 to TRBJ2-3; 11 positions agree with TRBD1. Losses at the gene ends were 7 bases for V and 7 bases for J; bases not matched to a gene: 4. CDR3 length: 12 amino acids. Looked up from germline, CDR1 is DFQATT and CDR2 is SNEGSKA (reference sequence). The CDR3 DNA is TGCAGTGGGACAGGGGGCGTCCATACGCAGTATTTT. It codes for CSGTGGVHTQYF.

The CDR3: CASSPGQLSSYNSPLHF. CDR3 DNA: TGCGCCAGCAGCCCGGGACAGTTGAGCTCCTATAATTCACCCCTCCACTTT. The J gene is TRBJ1-6, the V gene TRBV5-1, with 7 nucleotides matching TRBD1. The CDR3 consists of 17 residues. After removal of 4 bases from V and 0 bases from J, the junction contained 7 bases not matched to a gene. The germline CDR1 and CDR2 sequences are SGHRS and YFSETQ.

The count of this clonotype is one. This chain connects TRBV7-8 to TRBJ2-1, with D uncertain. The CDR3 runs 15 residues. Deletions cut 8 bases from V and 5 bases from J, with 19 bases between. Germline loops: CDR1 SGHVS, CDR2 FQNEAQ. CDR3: CASRRGRAGNNEQFF. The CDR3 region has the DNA TGTGCCAGCCGAAGAGGCCGGGCAGGAAACAATGAGCAGTTCTTC.

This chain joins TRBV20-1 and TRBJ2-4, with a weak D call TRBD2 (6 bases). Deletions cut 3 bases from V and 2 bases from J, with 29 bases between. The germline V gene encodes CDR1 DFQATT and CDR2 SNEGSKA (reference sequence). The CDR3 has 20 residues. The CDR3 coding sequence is TGCAGTGCTAGGGACGGGGCGACCCAAGGGGTTCTAGCGACCAAAAACATTCAGTACTTC. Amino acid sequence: CSARDGATQGVLATKNIQYF.

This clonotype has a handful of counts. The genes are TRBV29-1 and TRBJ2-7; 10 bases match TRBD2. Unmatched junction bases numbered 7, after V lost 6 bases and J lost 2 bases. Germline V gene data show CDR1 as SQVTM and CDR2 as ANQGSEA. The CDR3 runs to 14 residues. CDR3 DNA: TGCAGCGTCTACGCCGGGACTAGCGCCTACGAGCAGTACTTC. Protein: CSVYAGTSAYEQYF.